This is a list of T cell receptor beta chains from one sample in a study of cytomegalovirus exposure and HLA in healthy donors. Sequencing was performed with immunoSEQ multiplex PCR; in TCRdb, only in-frame clones are kept and a portion is missing. Among around 150,000 clones, about nine tenths were seen once, and the ten largest hold 10% to 13%. The sequenced sample was PBMCs. These receptors came from a woman under 30 in good health and CMV-seropositive. The CDR3 runs from the conserved cysteine through the conserved F or W. Fields, in order: V gene, clone size, D gene, J gene, CDR3 protein, CDR3 DNA. A D gene is named only where the DNA matches it firmly. The size of a clone is reported for some rows only, either as once, few or many, or as a class for expanded clones.

TRBV7-9	once	-	TRBJ1-1	CASSETVNTEAFF	TGTGCCAGCAGCGAGACAGTGAACACTGAAGCTTTCTTT
TRBV2	-	-	TRBJ2-2	CASSTRVGELFF	TGTGCCAGCAGCACCAGGGTCGGGGAGCTGTTTTTT
TRBV5-1	-	TRBD1	TRBJ2-2	CASSGTGPLQGGELFF	TGCGCCAGCAGCGGGACAGGACCTCTTCAGGGAGGGGAGCTGTTTTTT
TRBV9	-	TRBD2	TRBJ2-5	CASSHSGDQETQYF	TGTGCCAGCTCCCATAGCGGGGACCAAGAGACCCAGTACTTC
TRBV9	-	TRBD1	TRBJ1-1	CASSASTGVNTEAFF	TGTGCCAGCAGCGCTTCTACAGGGGTGAACACTGAAGCTTTCTTT
TRBV11-2	-	TRBD1	TRBJ2-3	CASSPDRATDTQYF	TGTGCCAGCAGCCCGGACAGGGCCACAGATACGCAGTATTTT
TRBV6-1	few	-	TRBJ1-2	CASSEVGGRIYGYTF	TGTGCCAGCAGTGAAGTCGGGGGGCGCATCTATGGCTACACCTTC
TRBV4-1	-	-	TRBJ2-7	CASSPGRAGEQYF	TGCGCCAGCAGCCCCGGCAGGGCTGGGGAGCAGTACTTC
TRBV5-1	-	TRBD2	TRBJ2-3	CASSGTSLHTQYF	TGCGCCAGCTCCGGGACTAGCTTGCATACGCAGTATTTT
TRBV19	-	-	TRBJ1-2	CASKVDNFERGYTF	TGTGCCAGTAAAGTGGACAACTTCGAAAGAGGCTACACCTTC
TRBV21-1	-	-	TRBJ2-1	CASSNPRRPPYNEQFF	TGTGCCAGCAGCAATCCGCGGCGGCCCCCCTACAATGAGCAGTTCTTC
TRBV4-1	-	TRBD1	TRBJ2-3	CASSRGQGATDTQYF	TGCGCCAGCAGCCGCGGACAGGGGGCTACAGATACGCAGTATTTT
TRBV5-6	once	TRBD2	TRBJ2-1	CASSLSGGGGQFF	TGTGCCAGCAGCTTGTCCGGCGGCGGGGGGCAGTTCTTC
TRBV18	-	TRBD1	TRBJ2-7	CASSPNGDRGYEQYF	TGTGCCAGCTCCCCTAACGGGGACAGGGGGTACGAGCAGTACTTC
TRBV6-5	once	-	TRBJ2-2	CAVSTNTGELFF	TGTGCCGTCAGTACGAACACCGGGGAGCTGTTTTTT
TRBV13	-	-	TRBJ2-2	CASSLSWDSVGLNTGELFF	TGTGCCAGCAGCTTAAGCTGGGACAGCGTCGGACTAAACACCGGGGAGCTGTTTTTT
TRBV18	-	TRBD2	TRBJ2-7	CASSPQGSGISYEQYF	TGTGCCAGCTCACCTCAGGGTAGCGGGATCTCCTACGAGCAGTACTTC
TRBV15	-	-	TRBJ2-1	CATSRGAGGGGNEQFF	TGTGCCACCAGCAGGGGCGCAGGAGGAGGCGGGAATGAGCAGTTCTTC
TRBV10-1	few	TRBD1	TRBJ2-1	CASSEGQGVNNEQFF	TGCGCCAGCAGTGAGGGACAGGGGGTCAACAATGAGCAGTTCTTC
TRBV14	-	TRBD2	TRBJ2-2	CASSQAPPGLLLAGRGELFF	TGTGCCAGCAGCCAGGCTCCACCGGGACTATTATTAGCCGGGCGTGGGGAGCTGTTTTTT
TRBV28	-	TRBD2	TRBJ2-7	CASSPPSGRAFEQYF	TGTGCCAGCAGCCCACCAAGCGGGAGGGCCTTCGAGCAGTACTTC
TRBV18	-	TRBD2	TRBJ2-7	CASLPSGRPDYEQYF	TGTGCCAGCTTACCAAGCGGGAGGCCGGACTACGAGCAGTACTTC
TRBV18	-	TRBD1	TRBJ1-5	CASSGTGPPSNQPQHF	TGTGCCAGCTCTGGGACAGGGCCCCCATCTAATCAGCCCCAGCATTTT
TRBV20-1	-	-	TRBJ2-7	CSVSRLEQYF	TGCAGTGTTTCGCGTCTTGAGCAGTACTTC
TRBV9	-	-	TRBJ1-5	CASSADGGTQHF	TGTGCCAGCAGCGCTGACGGGGGAACCCAGCATTTT
TRBV11-3	-	TRBD1	TRBJ1-1	CASSLSGTGGTEAFF	TGTGCCAGCAGCTTAAGCGGGACAGGGGGAACTGAAGCTTTCTTT
TRBV28	-	-	TRBJ1-2	CASSPGPAGGYTF	TGTGCCAGCAGTCCGGGACCGGCGGGAGGCTACACCTTC
TRBV2	-	TRBD1	TRBJ1-1	CASRETGVAFF	TGTGCCAGCAGAGAAACAGGGGTCGCTTTCTTT
TRBV11-3	-	-	TRBJ2-3	CASSLETGGDTQYF	TGTGCCAGCAGCTTAGAAACAGGTGGAGATACGCAGTATTTT
TRBV29-1	-	TRBD1	TRBJ2-7	CSVEDLKQGALREQYF	TGCAGCGTTGAAGATCTTAAGCAGGGGGCATTGAGGGAGCAGTACTTC
TRBV2	-	-	TRBJ1-2	CASSVLRAEGGYTF	TGTGCCAGCAGTGTACTCAGGGCAGAAGGGGGCTACACCTTC
TRBV6-5	-	TRBD2	TRBJ2-7	CASSLGLASNEQYF	TGTGCCAGCAGCTTAGGACTAGCCAGTAACGAGCAGTACTTC
TRBV25-1	-	-	TRBJ2-5	CASSEIGTAGGTQYF	TGTGCCAGCAGTGAAATCGGGACAGCGGGTGGGACCCAGTACTTC
TRBV7-3	-	-	TRBJ2-3	CASSLASDTDTQYF	TGTGCCAGCAGCTTAGCCAGCGACACAGATACGCAGTATTTT
TRBV15	-	-	TRBJ2-1	CATSNRGEQFF	TGTGCCACCTCAAATCGGGGTGAGCAGTTCTTC
TRBV5-1	once	-	TRBJ2-7	CASSPDITYEQYF	TGCGCCAGCAGCCCGGACATCACCTACGAGCAGTACTTC
TRBV7-3	-	-	TRBJ2-5	CASSPRGGSKETQYF	TGTGCCAGCAGCCCAAGGGGGGGGTCGAAAGAGACCCAGTACTTC
TRBV6-5	-	TRBD1	TRBJ1-2	CASSAPGQGHYGYTF	TGTGCCAGCAGTGCACCGGGACAGGGCCACTATGGCTACACCTTC
TRBV28	-	TRBD2	TRBJ2-7	CASSPLFQLGRESTYEQYF	TGTGCCAGCAGTCCTTTGTTCCAGCTGGGGCGGGAGAGTACCTACGAGCAGTACTTC
TRBV5-6	-	TRBD1	TRBJ2-2	CASSLGQVRELFF	TGTGCCAGCAGCCTGGGACAGGTTCGGGAGCTGTTTTTT
TRBV7-9	-	TRBD1	TRBJ2-1	CASSQTGGRDEQFF	TGTGCCAGCAGCCAGACAGGGGGTCGGGATGAGCAGTTCTTC
TRBV6-5	-	-	TRBJ2-4	CASSRRESKNIQYF	TGTGCCAGCAGTCGCAGGGAATCCAAAAACATTCAGTACTTC
TRBV28	once	-	TRBJ1-4	CASSRRGIGNEKLFF	TGTGCCAGCAGTCGCCGCGGGATCGGGAATGAAAAACTGTTTTTT
TRBV7-9	-	-	TRBJ2-1	CASSLVGRLQEQFF	TGTGCCAGCAGCTTAGTGGGCCGACTACAGGAGCAGTTCTTC
TRBV28	-	-	TRBJ2-7	CASSYSQGYEQYF	TGTGCCAGCAGCTATAGCCAGGGCTACGAGCAGTACTTC
TRBV2	once	-	TRBJ1-5	CASRYYRDQPQHF	TGTGCCAGCAGATACTACAGGGATCAGCCCCAGCATTTT
TRBV30	once	TRBD1	TRBJ2-3	CAWMRQGPTDTQYF	TGTGCCTGGATGAGACAGGGCCCAACAGATACGCAGTATTTT
TRBV5-4	-	-	TRBJ2-7	CASSSQDTAYEQYF	TGTGCCAGCAGCTCCCAGGACACCGCCTACGAGCAGTACTTC
TRBV11-2	-	TRBD1	TRBJ1-5	CASSFDRVNQPQHF	TGTGCCAGCAGCTTCGACAGGGTCAATCAGCCCCAGCATTTT
TRBV4-1	-	TRBD2	TRBJ2-7	CASSQGRGGVEQYF	TGCGCCAGCAGCCAAGGGCGGGGGGGGGTCGAGCAGTACTTC
TRBV18	once	TRBD2	TRBJ2-1	CASSRGLAETYNEQFF	TGTGCCAGCTCACGAGGACTAGCTGAAACATACAATGAGCAGTTCTTC
TRBV7-9	-	-	TRBJ2-5	CASSRNLGLQETQYF	TGTGCCAGCAGCCGCAATTTGGGACTGCAAGAGACCCAGTACTTC
TRBV11-3	-	TRBD2	TRBJ2-1	CASSSTGLAGAGQFF	TGTGCCAGCAGCAGTACGGGACTAGCGGGAGCGGGGCAGTTCTTC